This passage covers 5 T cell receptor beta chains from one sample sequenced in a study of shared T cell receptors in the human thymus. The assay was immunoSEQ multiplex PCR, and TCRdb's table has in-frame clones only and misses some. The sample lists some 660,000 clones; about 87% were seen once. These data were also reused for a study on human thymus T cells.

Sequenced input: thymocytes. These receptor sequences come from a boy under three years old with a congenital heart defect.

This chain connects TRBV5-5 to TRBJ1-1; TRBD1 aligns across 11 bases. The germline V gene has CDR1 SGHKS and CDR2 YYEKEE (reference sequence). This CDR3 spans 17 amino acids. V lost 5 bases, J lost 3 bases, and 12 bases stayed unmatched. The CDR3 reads CASRSGQGAVGDTEAFF. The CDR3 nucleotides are TGTGCCAGCAGATCAGGACAGGGGGCAGTTGGGGACACTGAAGCTTTCTTT.

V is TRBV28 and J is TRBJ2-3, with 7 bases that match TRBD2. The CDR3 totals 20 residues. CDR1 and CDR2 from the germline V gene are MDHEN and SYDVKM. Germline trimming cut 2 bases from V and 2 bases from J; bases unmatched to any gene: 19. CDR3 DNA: TGTGCCAGCAGTTTACCAACGGAAGGTGATGTAGCGGGTAACACAGATACGCAGTATTTT. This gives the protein CASSLPTEGDVAGNTDTQYF.

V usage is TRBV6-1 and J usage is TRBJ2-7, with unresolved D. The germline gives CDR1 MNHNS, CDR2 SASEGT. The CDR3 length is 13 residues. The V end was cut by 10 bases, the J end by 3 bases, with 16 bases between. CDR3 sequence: CATAPDTHYEQYF. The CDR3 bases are TGTGCCACCGCACCTGACACGCACTACGAGCAGTACTTC.

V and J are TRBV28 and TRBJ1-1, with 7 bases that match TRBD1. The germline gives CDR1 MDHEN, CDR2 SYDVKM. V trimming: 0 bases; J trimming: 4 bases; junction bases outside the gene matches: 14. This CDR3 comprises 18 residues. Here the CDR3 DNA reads TGTGCCAGCAGTTTATGCAAAGGACAGGTTGATGGGAGCACTGAAGCTTTCTTT. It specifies CASSLCKGQVDGSTEAFF.

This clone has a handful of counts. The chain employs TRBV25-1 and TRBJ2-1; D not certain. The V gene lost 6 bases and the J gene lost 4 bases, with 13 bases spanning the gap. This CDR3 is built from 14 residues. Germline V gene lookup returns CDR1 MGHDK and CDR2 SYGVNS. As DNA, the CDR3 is TGTGCCAGCAGGCCAGAAACACTATACAATGAGCAGTTCTTC. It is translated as CASRPETLYNEQFF.